These T cell receptor beta chains were read from a single sample in a study of T cell responses to AZD1222 COVID-19 vaccine. The protocol was immunoSEQ multiplex PCR, while the TCRdb copy is restricted to in-frame clones and leaves out a portion. There are roughly 150,000 clones in the sample; 88% occur only once, and more than 5.5% lies in the top ten. The sample was peripheral blood, taken on day 0 of AZD1222 vaccination. These receptors were taken from an adult in good health. The conserved cysteine and the conserved F or W are not part of the CDR3 here. Size tells how often a clone was seen (once, few, many) or the class of an expanded clone, and some rows leave it out.

.	TRBV4-3	TRBJ2-6	ASSPDFSGANVLT
.	TRBV10-1	TRBJ1-4	ASRLRGSTNEKLF
.	TRBV7-6	TRBJ1-3	ASTKPLRQGLNTIY
.	TRBV6-5	TRBJ1-2	ASSPRTGGGSYT
.	TRBV6-5	TRBJ1-2	ASSYSSGGGYGYT
.	TRBV28	TRBJ1-2	ASSVKRGGGYT
.	TRBV9	TRBJ2-2	ASSVGLAGAGELF
.	TRBV21-1	TRBJ2-3	ASSEKQSKQAPDTQY
.	TRBV28	TRBJ1-2	ASSGPGQGNYGYT
.	TRBV5-1	TRBJ1-5	ASSLSSNQPQH
.	TRBV25-1	TRBJ1-2	ASTETGNFNGYT
.	TRBV6-5	TRBJ2-1	ASSYTLAGVDNEQF
once	TRBV28	TRBJ1-1	ASSPQGGLAF
.	TRBV9	TRBJ1-1	ASSGRGGKAF
.	TRBV20-1	TRBJ2-1	SASRDTGWDNEQF
.	TRBV27	TRBJ1-1	ASSFRAGGVEAF
.	TRBV7-2	TRBJ2-7	ASSLAQGIHEQY
.	TRBV5-4	TRBJ2-1	ATTARTIGNEQF
.	TRBV27	TRBJ2-3	ASSLMGRDPRTDTQY
.	TRBV6-2/TRBV6-3	TRBJ1-2	ASSLGGAGYGYT
.	TRBV6-2/TRBV6-3	TRBJ1-1	ASSPTTGLSAEAF
.	TRBV12-3/TRBV12-4	TRBJ2-7	ASIRHGTYEQY
.	TRBV9	TRBJ1-2	ASSSRYGYT
once	TRBV9	TRBJ2-3	ASSPGAAGDTQY
.	TRBV10-1	TRBJ1-2	ASGKQGPRKDGYT
.	TRBV29-1	TRBJ1-1	SVPGRSTEAF
.	TRBV6-2/TRBV6-3	TRBJ1-5	ASSYSGQPQH
.	TRBV7-2	TRBJ2-5	ASSLEAARQETQY